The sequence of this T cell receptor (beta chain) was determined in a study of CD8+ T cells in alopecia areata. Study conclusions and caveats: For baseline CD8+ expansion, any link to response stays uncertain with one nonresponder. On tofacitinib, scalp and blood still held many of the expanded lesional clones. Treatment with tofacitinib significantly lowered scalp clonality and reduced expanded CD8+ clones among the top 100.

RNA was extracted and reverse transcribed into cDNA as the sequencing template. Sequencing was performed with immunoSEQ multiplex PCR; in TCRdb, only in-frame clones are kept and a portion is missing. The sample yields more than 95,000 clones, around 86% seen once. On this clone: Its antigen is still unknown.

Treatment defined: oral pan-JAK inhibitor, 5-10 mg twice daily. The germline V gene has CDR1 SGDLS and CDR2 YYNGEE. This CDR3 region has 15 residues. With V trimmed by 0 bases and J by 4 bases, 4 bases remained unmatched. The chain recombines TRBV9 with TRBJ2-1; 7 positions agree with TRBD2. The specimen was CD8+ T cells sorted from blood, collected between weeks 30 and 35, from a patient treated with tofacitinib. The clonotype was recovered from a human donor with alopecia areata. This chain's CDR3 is CASSVDGGIYNEQFF. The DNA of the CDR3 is TGTGCCAGCAGCGTAGACGGGGGGATTTACAATGAGCAGTTCTTC. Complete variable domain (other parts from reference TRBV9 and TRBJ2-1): DSGVTQTPKHLITATGQRVTLRCSPRSGDLSVYWYQQSLDQGLQFLIQYYNGEERAKGNILERFSAQQFPDLHSELNLSSLELGDSALYFCASSVDGGIYNEQFFGPGTRLTVL.